The 27 T cell receptor beta chains below all came from one sample that was sequenced in a study of siplizumab effects on memory and regulatory T cells. TCRdb's copy holds only in-frame clones and misses some; the assay was immunoSEQ multiplex PCR. The data hold some 70,000 clones, with roughly 88% observed a single time. The sequenced sample was Tregs sorted from blood. The receptors come from a human donor in good health.

This clone is a singleton in its sample. This sample includes further DNA sequences coding for the same CDR3. This rearrangement joins TRBV30 to TRBJ2-5; D is unclear. Germline V CDR1 and CDR2: GTSNPN, SVGIG (reference sequence). V lost 0 bases, J lost 5 bases, and 4 bases lay in between. The CDR3 is 11 residues long. The CDR3 DNA is TGTGCCTGGAGTGTACGTGAGACCCAGTACTTC. This codes for CAWSVRETQYF.

This clone was counted a single time. The genes are TRBV19 and TRBJ2-5; 12 bases agree with TRBD2. The CDR3 sequence is 15 residues long. Germline V gene data show CDR1 as LNHDA and CDR2 as SQIVND (reference sequence). V shed 3 bases, J shed 4 bases, and the junction held 3 bases outside the gene matches. The CDR3 sequence is CASSIRGLAGETQYF. The CDR3 DNA is TGTGCCAGTAGTATCCGGGGACTAGCGGGAGAGACCCAGTACTTC.

The chain uses TRBV29-1 and TRBJ2-1; tentatively, D is TRBD1 (5 bases). Looked up from germline, CDR1 is SQVTM and CDR2 is ANQGSEA. Trimming left V 6 bases short and J 3 bases short, with 18 bases between. The CDR3 is made up of 15 amino acids. CDR3 amino acids: CSVPLRTNLYNEQFF. DNA of the CDR3: TGCAGCGTCCCACTCAGGACAAACCTCTACAATGAGCAGTTCTTC.

The V gene is TRBV5-5, the J gene TRBJ2-4; 8 nucleotides match TRBD1. V lost 5 bases and J lost 3; bases outside the gene matches: 1. The germline CDR1 and CDR2 sequences are SGHKS and YYEKEE (reference sequence). The CDR3 covers 13 residues. The CDR3 DNA reads as TGTGCCAGCAGGGGGACAGGCAAAAACATTCAGTACTTC. Its translation is CASRGTGKNIQYF.

This sequence joins TRBV13 and TRBJ2-1; D tentatively reads TRBD1 or TRBD2 (6 bases each). CDR3 length equals 20 residues. Germline V gives CDR1 PRHDT, CDR2 FYEKMQ (reference sequence). Trimming pared 5 bases from V and 2 bases from J, leaving 28 bases between. CDR3 in DNA: TGTGCCAGCAGCCCTTCAAGGAGGGACCGGGACACATTTACCTACAATGAGCAGTTCTTC. This sequence encodes CASSPSRRDRDTFTYNEQFF.

V usage is TRBV5-6 and J usage is TRBJ1-3; D uncertain. CDR3 size: 14 residues. Trimming removed 1 base at V and 4 bases at J, with 9 bases between. Germline V gives CDR1 SGHDT, CDR2 YYEEEE. The CDR3 loop reads CASSLMGRGNTIYF. In nucleotides, the CDR3 is TGTGCCAGCAGCTTGATGGGGAGGGGAAACACCATATATTTT. Drawing the rest from reference TRBV5-6 and TRBJ1-3, the complete variable domain is DAGVTQSPTHLIKTRGQQVTLRCSPKSGHDTVSWYQQALGQGPQFIFQYYEEEERQRGNFPDRFSGHQFPNYSSELNVNALLLGDSALYLCASSLMGRGNTIYFGEGSWLTVV.

The chain joins TRBV19 to TRBJ1-2; the match to TRBD1 covers 7 bases. J gave up 6 bases and V 9 bases, and 7 bases lay outside the gene matches. Germline V lookup: CDR1 LNHDA, CDR2 SQIVND (reference sequence). This CDR3 contains 12 residues. The CDR3 region is CASRQGGDGYTF. CDR3 DNA: TGTGCCAGCCGACAGGGCGGAGATGGCTACACCTTC.

This clone was counted only a few times. The V gene is TRBV5-1, the J gene TRBJ1-1, with D perhaps TRBD1 (6 bases). The CDR3 is made up of 13 amino acids. V was shortened by 4 bases and J by 0 bases, with 7 bases between the two germline ends. Germline CDR1 SGHRS, CDR2 YFSETQ. CDR3 coding DNA: TGCGCCAGCAGCAGGGGGATGAACACTGAAGCTTTCTTT. This gives the protein CASSRGMNTEAFF.

The V gene is TRBV6-1, the J gene TRBJ1-2, with D hard to call. The CDR3 length is 15 residues. V lost 4 bases and J lost 2, with 14 bases in between. The germline gives CDR1 MNHNS, CDR2 SASEGT. The CDR3 reads CASSVNREPNYGYTF. CDR3 DNA: TGTGCCAGCAGTGTAAACCGGGAGCCCAACTATGGCTACACCTTC.

The chain joins TRBV5-1 to TRBJ2-7; 10 bases line up with TRBD2. The CDR3 runs to 15 residues. CDR1 is SGHRS and CDR2 is YFSETQ in the germline V gene. The V segment lost 5 bases and the J segment 2 bases; nucleotides outside the gene matches: 7. The CDR3 region is CASRGLAGGAYEQYF. The CDR3 DNA reads TGCGCCAGCAGAGGGTTAGCGGGAGGCGCCTACGAGCAGTACTTC.

In DNA form, the CDR3 reads TGTGCCAGTAGTCCCCGGGCCCCGACTATAAGCACAGATACGCAGTATTTT. Translating it yields CASSPRAPTISTDTQYF. This chain links TRBV19 with TRBJ2-3, with a weak D call TRBD2 (5 bases). Between the trimmed V and J ends, which lost 5 bases and 0 bases, there was a span of 18 bases. The CDR3 runs 17 residues. CDR1 and CDR2 from the germline V gene are LNHDA and SQIVND (reference sequence).

This chain links TRBV5-1 with TRBJ2-5; possibly TRBD1 or TRBD2 for D (5 bases each). This CDR3 spans 16 amino acids. V lost 0 bases and J lost 1, with 13 bases in between. The V gene's germline CDR1 is SGHRS and CDR2 YFSETQ. The CDR3 loop reads CASSLVGASTQETQYF. In DNA, the CDR3 is TGCGCCAGCAGCTTGGTTGGGGCTAGCACCCAAGAGACCCAGTACTTC.

The rearrangement uses TRBV4-1 and TRBJ1-1, with D perhaps TRBD1 (5 bases). This CDR3 is 13 amino acids long. Germline V lookup: CDR1 MGHRA, CDR2 YSYEKL. Trimming cost V 4 bases and J 2 bases, with 8 bases left between them. This CDR3 reads CASSPGGNTEAFF. CDR3 nucleotide sequence: TGCGCCAGCAGCCCGGGGGGAAACACTGAAGCTTTCTTT.

This chain uses TRBV11-1 with TRBJ2-7; unclear D gene. With 3 bases removed from V and 3 bases from J, the gap between germline ends came to 3 bases. Germline V gene data show CDR1 as SGHAT and CDR2 as FQDESV (reference sequence). CDR3 length equals 11 residues. The CDR3: CASSLDYEQYF. Here the CDR3 DNA reads TGTGCCAGCAGCTTGGACTACGAGCAGTACTTC.

The chain has TRBV28 and TRBJ2-7, with 8 bases aligning to TRBD1. Germline V gene data show CDR1 as MDHEN and CDR2 as SYDVKM. The junction had 11 bases not matched to a gene; V was cut back by 7 bases and J by 3 bases. CDR3 size: 15 residues. This CDR3 is CASIRAGTGLYEQYF. The CDR3 DNA follows: TGTGCCAGCATTCGAGCCGGGACAGGACTCTACGAGCAGTACTTC. Combining the CDR3 with reference TRBV28 and TRBJ2-7 gives the whole variable domain DVKVTQSSRYLVKRTGEKVFLECVQDMDHENMFWYRQDPGLGLRLIYFSYDVKMKEKGDIPEGYSVSREKKERFSLILESASTNQTSMYLCASIRAGTGLYEQYFGPGTRLTVT.

This clone is classed as medium-sized (0.01 to 0.1%). The rearrangement uses TRBV27 and TRBJ2-7, with TRBD2 identical over 9 bases. Losses at the gene ends were 6 bases for V and 4 bases for J; bases not matched to a gene: 4. The CDR3 length is 13 residues. Germline CDR1 reads MNHEY; CDR2 reads SMNVEV (reference sequence). The CDR3 sequence: CASRAGGRYEQYF. The CDR3 DNA sequence: TGTGCCAGCAGGGCGGGAGGGAGATACGAGCAGTACTTC.

CDR3 coding DNA: TGTGCCAGTAGTCTCAATCGTGGCGGGAGGCACACCGGGGAGCTGTTTTTT. Its translation: CASSLNRGGRHTGELFF. The rearrangement links TRBV19 to TRBJ2-2, with 8 bases lining up with TRBD2. Germline V gives CDR1 LNHDA, CDR2 SQIVND (reference sequence). This CDR3 is built from 17 residues. Unmatched junction bases numbered 11, after V lost 5 bases and J lost 3 bases.

About this clone: At one of its ends the junction is not consistent with the germline gene, which may arise from a read error. The rearrangement joins TRBV15 to TRBJ1-1, with D possibly matching TRBD1 (6 bases). Germline CDR1 is LNHNV and CDR2 is YYDKDF (reference sequence). This CDR3 is 15 amino acids long. The CDR3 coding sequence is TGTGCCACCAGCAGAGATCCAGGACAGCTTACTGGAGCTTTCTTT. It is translated as CATSRDPGQLTGAFF.

Only one count was recorded for this clone. The chain is built from TRBV9 and TRBJ1-5, with D possibly being TRBD1 (5 bases). The ends were cut back, 4 bases at V and 2 bases at J, with 16 bases in the middle. This CDR3 region has 16 residues. CDR1 is SGDLS and CDR2 is YYNGEE in the germline V gene. The CDR3 DNA reads as TGTGCCAGCAGCCGCAAGACAGTATTGGGCAATCAGCCCCAGCATTTT. Protein sequence: CASSRKTVLGNQPQHF.

The J gene is TRBJ1-3, the V gene TRBV29-1; D is ambiguous. The CDR3 extends over 11 amino acids. Germline lookup yields CDR1 SQVTM and CDR2 ANQGSEA. The germline V and J ends were trimmed by 1 base and 4 bases, with 2 bases remaining between them. CDR3 in amino acids: CSVEGGNTIYF. CDR3 sequence (DNA): TGCAGCGTTGAAGGGGGAAACACCATATATTTT.

The chain recombines TRBV28 with TRBJ1-2; weak D call: TRBD1 (5 bases). V was trimmed by 2 bases and J by 8 bases, leaving 12 bases between them. Per germline, CDR1 MDHEN and CDR2 SYDVKM. The length of the CDR3 is 13 residues. The CDR3 sequence is CASSLSGREGYTF. The DNA for the CDR3 is TGTGCCAGCAGTTTAAGCGGCAGGGAAGGCTACACCTTC.

The genes are TRBV6-5 and TRBJ1-5; TRBD1 matches at 7 bases. From germline, CDR1 is MNHEY and CDR2 SVGAGI. V lost 6 bases to trimming and J lost 1 base; unmatched junction nucleotides: 6. This CDR3 has 15 residues. This CDR3 is CASRPTGVSNQPQHF. CDR3 DNA sequence: TGTGCCAGCAGGCCTACAGGGGTGAGCAATCAGCCCCAGCATTTT.

CDR3 coding DNA: TGCAGTGCTAGAGAGGGGACTGAAGCTTTCTTT. Its translation is CSAREGTEAFF. The V gene is TRBV20-1, the J gene TRBJ1-1; unclear D gene. The CDR3 is 11 amino acids. V lost 0 bases, J lost 5 bases, and 4 bases lay in between. Germline lookup yields CDR1 DFQATT and CDR2 SNEGSKA (reference sequence).

The chain carries TRBV18 and TRBJ1-1; TRBD1 might be the D (6 bases). CDR1 and CDR2 from the germline V gene are KGHSH and LQKENI. With 3 bases removed from V and 4 bases from J, the gap between germline ends came to 12 bases. The CDR3 contains 14 residues. CDR3: CASSPSLGGTEAFF. DNA of the CDR3: TGTGCCAGCTCACCCTCCCTAGGGGGCACTGAAGCTTTCTTT.

The chain links TRBV10-3 to TRBJ2-2; TRBD1 matches 8 bases. CDR1 and CDR2 (germline): ENHRY, SYGVKD. This CDR3 is built from 13 residues. V trimming: 10 bases; J trimming: 6 bases; junction bases outside the gene matches: 7. The CDR3 sequence: CASNQGAAGELFF. The CDR3, as DNA: TGTGCCAGCAACCAGGGGGCTGCCGGGGAGCTGTTTTTT.

This chain joins TRBV30 and TRBJ2-1; D might be TRBD2 (6 bases). Trimming removed 4 bases from V and 3 bases from J, with 10 bases in between. Germline V lookup: CDR1 GTSNPN, CDR2 SVGIG (reference sequence). This CDR3 comprises 13 residues. Here the CDR3 reads CAWMGGIYNEQFF. The CDR3 DNA is TGTGCCTGGATGGGCGGGATCTACAATGAGCAGTTCTTC. The variable domain in full, with the rest retrieved from reference TRBV30 and TRBJ2-1, is SQTIHQWPATLVQPVGSPLSLECTVEGTSNPNLYWYRQAAGRGLQLLFYSVGIGQISSEVPQNLSASRPQDRQFILSSKKLLLSDSGFYLCAWMGGIYNEQFFGPGTRLTVL.

The rearrangement uses TRBV11-3 and TRBJ2-2, with 8 bases matching TRBD1. Trimming cost V 6 bases and J 4 bases; bases outside gene matches: 10. The CDR3 has 16 residues. Germline lookup yields CDR1 SGHNT and CDR2 YENEEA. CDR3 bases: TGTGCCAGCAGTTTTTGGACAGGGCAAGTCACCGGGGAGCTGTTTTTT. Protein sequence: CASSFWTGQVTGELFF. Based on the CDR3 plus reference TRBV11-3 and TRBJ2-2, the full variable domain is EAGVVQSPRYKIIEKKQPVAFWCNPISGHNTLYWYLQNLGQGPELLIRYENEEAVDDSQLPKDRFSAERLKGVDSTLKIQPAELGDSAVYLCASSFWTGQVTGELFFGEGSRLTVL.